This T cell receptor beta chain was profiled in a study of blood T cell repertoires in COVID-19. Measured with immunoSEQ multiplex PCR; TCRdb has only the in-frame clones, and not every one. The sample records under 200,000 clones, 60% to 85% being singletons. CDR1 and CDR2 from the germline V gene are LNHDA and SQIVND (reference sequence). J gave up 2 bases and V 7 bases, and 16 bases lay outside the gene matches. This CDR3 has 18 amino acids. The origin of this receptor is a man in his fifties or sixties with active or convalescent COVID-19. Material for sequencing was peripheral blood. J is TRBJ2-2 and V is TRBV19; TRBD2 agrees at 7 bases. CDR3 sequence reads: CASTWGGRASKNTGELFF. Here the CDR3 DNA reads TGTGCCAGTACCTGGGGGGGGAGGGCCAGTAAAAACACCGGGGAGCTGTTTTTT.